Listed below are T cell receptor beta chains from one sample, sequenced in a study of tumor-infiltrating lymphocytes in primary liver carcinoma. TCRdb recomputed calls from the multiplex PCR reads with MiXCR, one row per CDR3 protein. Of approximately 100,000 distinct CDR3 sequences listed, around two thirds are singletons. Sample: liver tumor tissue from sampling region 2. Source of these receptors: a woman aged 55-69 years with primary liver carcinoma and hepatitis B virus infection. Both conserved end residues are part of each CDR3.

v_call	j_call	cdr3_aa
TRBV11-2	TRBJ2-7	CASSLSGSLAGVSYEQYF
TRBV11-2	TRBJ1-4	CTSSLTDRVWEKLFF
TRBV7-9	TRBJ1-2	CASSFASGYGYTF
TRBV30	TRBJ1-6	CAWSAWGDNPPLHF
TRBV12-5	TRBJ2-3	CASGLVSGTHADTQYF
TRBV7-8	TRBJ2-3	CASSLARIGSTDTQYF
TRBV29-1	TRBJ2-7	CSFSGGEPYEQYF
TRBV11-2	TRBJ2-1	CASSLWARTNEQFF
TRBV6-5	TRBJ2-6	CAGSFLSFSSEANFLTF
TRBV12-3/TRBV12-4	TRBJ2-1	CASSSGVHKEEFF
TRBV7-3	TRBJ2-1	CARSAETSLRNEQFF
TRBV30	TRBJ2-1	CAWTLGLAANEQFF
TRBV11-2	TRBJ2-1	CASSLPTEQYNDQFF
TRBV6-1	TRBJ1-5	CARRRMTGEGNQPQHF
TRBV2	TRBJ2-7	CASQRHPGPYEQYF
TRBV12-3/TRBV12-4	TRBJ1-2	CARSPGRGLHGYTF
TRBV7-9	TRBJ2-5	CASSYREETQYF
TRBV4-2	TRBJ2-1	CASSEDRGDRVTFF
TRBV11-3	TRBJ2-7	CASSTRGRNYDQYF
TRBV6-6	TRBJ2-1	CAINKGSSYNEKFF
TRBV19	TRBJ2-7	CASSMDNQVSYEQYF
TRBV5-4	TRBJ2-7	CARSPIGGHYEQYF
TRBV7-9	TRBJ2-1	CASSLTLSNIKWHEQFF
TRBV29-1	TRBJ2-3	CSVSGRGITDTQYF
TRBV11-2	TRBJ2-5	CAVSLDIGDRENF
TRBV4-1	TRBJ1-6	CASSQVRDSPLHF
TRBV5-1	TRBJ2-3	CASSLGAGTGDTDSRYF